Listed below are T cell receptor beta chains from one sample, sequenced in a study of blood T cell repertoires in COVID-19. Method: immunoSEQ multiplex PCR; TCRdb's copy keeps in-frame clones and lacks some. The sample gives around 300,000 clones, roughly nine tenths of which show up once; roughly a tenth is in the top ten. Material for sequencing was PBMCs or T cells enriched from blood (not recorded which). These receptors were taken from a young woman who had recovered from COVID-19. CDR3s include the opening cysteine and the closing phenylalanine or tryptophan. The D gene is left open where the match is weak. Some rows mark clone size as missing; the rest say once, few, many or name a class of expanded clone.

CDR3nt: TGTGCCAGCAGTCTCTCAGGGGCTAACTATGGCTACACCTTC
CDR3aa: CASSLSGANYGYTF
abundance: .
j_gene: TRBJ1-2
d_gene: .
v_gene: TRBV25-1

CDR3nt: TGTGCCAGCAGCTTAGAGCATGGCGGAGCTGGCGATGAGCAGTTCTTC
CDR3aa: CASSLEHGGAGDEQFF
abundance: .
j_gene: TRBJ2-1
d_gene: .
v_gene: TRBV13

CDR3nt: TGCGCCAGCAGCCAATTTACAGGGTCCGATCAGCCCCAGCATTTT
CDR3aa: CASSQFTGSDQPQHF
abundance: .
j_gene: TRBJ1-5
d_gene: .
v_gene: TRBV4-3

CDR3nt: TGTGCCAGCAGCACAGGTCCTGCGGAGACCCAGTACTTC
CDR3aa: CASSTGPAETQYF
abundance: .
j_gene: TRBJ2-5
d_gene: .
v_gene: TRBV7-2

CDR3nt: TGTGCCAGCAGCCCAGGACAGGGGGCTGGAAACACCATATATTTT
CDR3aa: CASSPGQGAGNTIYF
abundance: .
j_gene: TRBJ1-3
d_gene: TRBD1
v_gene: TRBV7-9

CDR3nt: TGTGCCAGCAGCTTATATACAGGGGGTCTGAACACTGAAGCTTTCTTT
CDR3aa: CASSLYTGGLNTEAFF
abundance: few
j_gene: TRBJ1-1
d_gene: TRBD1
v_gene: TRBV7-6

CDR3nt: TGTGCCAGCAGCTTAGTGGGGGGACAGGGGGCATCGGAAAAACTGTTTTTT
CDR3aa: CASSLVGGQGASEKLFF
abundance: .
j_gene: TRBJ1-4
d_gene: TRBD1
v_gene: TRBV7-2

CDR3nt: TGTGCCAGCAGCTCCGGTTCGGGGGGTTTCGGTTTAGAGACCCAGTACTTC
CDR3aa: CASSSGSGGFGLETQYF
abundance: .
j_gene: TRBJ2-5
d_gene: TRBD2
v_gene: TRBV7-9

CDR3nt: TGTGCCACCAGCAGTTATACACCGGGACAGGTACCTATAGTCAATCAGCCCCAGCATTTT
CDR3aa: CATSSYTPGQVPIVNQPQHF
abundance: once
j_gene: TRBJ1-5
d_gene: TRBD1
v_gene: TRBV15

CDR3nt: TGTGCCAGCAAACTTGATTCCTACGAGCAGTACTTC
CDR3aa: CASKLDSYEQYF
abundance: .
j_gene: TRBJ2-7
d_gene: .
v_gene: TRBV28

CDR3nt: TGTGCCTGGAGGAAGGGGTCTAGCGGGCCTGAAGCTTTCTTT
CDR3aa: CAWRKGSSGPEAFF
abundance: .
j_gene: TRBJ1-1
d_gene: .
v_gene: TRBV30

CDR3nt: TGTGCCAGTAGTCTCCCCCCGCTAGCGGGAGGTCCGGAGACCCAGTACTTC
CDR3aa: CASSLPPLAGGPETQYF
abundance: .
j_gene: TRBJ2-5
d_gene: TRBD2
v_gene: TRBV19

CDR3nt: TGTGCCAGCAGAGGGACAGGGGCCCCCTACGAGCAGTACTTC
CDR3aa: CASRGTGAPYEQYF
abundance: .
j_gene: TRBJ2-7
d_gene: TRBD1
v_gene: TRBV28

CDR3nt: TGTGCCAGCTCCCCAACCCTTGGAGCGGGTCCCTACGAGCAGTACTTC
CDR3aa: CASSPTLGAGPYEQYF
abundance: .
j_gene: TRBJ2-7
d_gene: .
v_gene: TRBV18

CDR3nt: TGTGCTAGTGGTTTGGGACTAGCGGAACAAGAGACCCAGTACTTC
CDR3aa: CASGLGLAEQETQYF
abundance: .
j_gene: TRBJ2-5
d_gene: TRBD2
v_gene: TRBV12-5

CDR3nt: TGTGCCAGCAGCCAACAAGAGGGACAGGGGGGTTTCTCTGGGGCCAACGTCCTGACTTTC
CDR3aa: CASSQQEGQGGFSGANVLTF
abundance: .
j_gene: TRBJ2-6
d_gene: TRBD1
v_gene: TRBV14

CDR3nt: TGTGCCAGCAGTCCACAGGGGACCTATTCCTACGAGCAGTACTTC
CDR3aa: CASSPQGTYSYEQYF
abundance: .
j_gene: TRBJ2-7
d_gene: TRBD1
v_gene: TRBV2

CDR3nt: TGCGCCAGCAGCTTGGCCCTAGCGCACCAAGAGACCCAGTACTTC
CDR3aa: CASSLALAHQETQYF
abundance: .
j_gene: TRBJ2-5
d_gene: .
v_gene: TRBV5-1

CDR3nt: TGCAGTGCTAGTGGGGACAGGGCCCAAGAGACCCAGTACTTC
CDR3aa: CSASGDRAQETQYF
abundance: .
j_gene: TRBJ2-5
d_gene: TRBD1
v_gene: TRBV20-1

CDR3nt: TGTGCCAGCAGCTTAAATGCGCTTCGGACAGGGGTACGTGGGGAGCAGTTCTTC
CDR3aa: CASSLNALRTGVRGEQFF
abundance: once
j_gene: TRBJ2-1
d_gene: TRBD1
v_gene: TRBV7-3

CDR3nt: TGCGCCAGCAGCTTGGCTAATACTTACAATGAGCAGTTCTTC
CDR3aa: CASSLANTYNEQFF
abundance: .
j_gene: TRBJ2-1
d_gene: .
v_gene: TRBV5-1

CDR3nt: TGTGCCAGCAGCTTAACTAGCGGGATTGTCGCCGGGGAGCTGTTTTTT
CDR3aa: CASSLTSGIVAGELFF
abundance: .
j_gene: TRBJ2-2
d_gene: TRBD2
v_gene: TRBV11-2

CDR3nt: TGTGCCAGCAGCCATAGCGGGAGGTCCTACAATGAGCAGTTCTTC
CDR3aa: CASSHSGRSYNEQFF
abundance: .
j_gene: TRBJ2-1
d_gene: TRBD2
v_gene: TRBV14

CDR3nt: TGTGCCAGCAGTTTCAGCAGGGATCAGCCCCAGCATTTT
CDR3aa: CASSFSRDQPQHF
abundance: .
j_gene: TRBJ1-5
d_gene: .
v_gene: TRBV27

CDR3nt: TGTGCCAGCAGTTACTCGGAGGGGAGTTACGGGGAGCTGTTTTTT
CDR3aa: CASSYSEGSYGELFF
abundance: once
j_gene: TRBJ2-2
d_gene: .
v_gene: TRBV6-5

CDR3nt: TGTGCCAGCAGTTACGGACTAGCGGTAGCCAAAAACATTCAGTACTTC
CDR3aa: CASSYGLAVAKNIQYF
abundance: .
j_gene: TRBJ2-4
d_gene: TRBD2
v_gene: TRBV6-5